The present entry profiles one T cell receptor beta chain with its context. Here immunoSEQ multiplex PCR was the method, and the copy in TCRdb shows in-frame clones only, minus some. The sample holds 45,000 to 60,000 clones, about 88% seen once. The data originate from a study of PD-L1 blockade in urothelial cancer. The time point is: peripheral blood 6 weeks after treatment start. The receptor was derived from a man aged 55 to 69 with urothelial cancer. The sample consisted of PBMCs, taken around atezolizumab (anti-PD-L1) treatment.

In DNA form, the CDR3 reads TGTGCCAGCAGCTCCCGGACAGGGGGCCAGCCCCAGCATTTT. Translating it yields CASSSRTGGQPQHF. J is TRBJ1-5 and V is TRBV7-2; TRBD1 matches 11 bases. Germline CDR1 reads SGHTA; CDR2 reads FQGNSA. V shed 4 bases, J shed 7 bases, and the junction held 3 bases outside the gene matches. The CDR3 is 14 residues long.